This TCR beta chain is from a study of monozygotic twins with cystic fibrosis. The overall study: With about 15 PCR cycles, barcoded libraries came from about 3.2 micrograms of fragmented DNA. Study outcomes and limitations: In 13 of 16 pairs, V gene usage was closest to the co-twin's. Low clonality (median roughly 0.0095) suggested a mostly naive repertoire.

Worth noting for this clone: The antigen is unknown.

Some clones are missing from TCRdb's copy, which holds only in-frame ones; the method was immunoSEQ multiplex PCR. The sample includes roughly 9,400 clones, about 98% of them seen just once. The sequencing sample was made of blood. The clonotype was recovered from a girl aged 2 to 9 with cystic fibrosis.

The CDR3 DNA follows: TGTGCCAGTGCCCTTGGACAGTTCACTTATGGCTACACCTTC. The encoded protein is CASALGQFTYGYTF. The genes are TRBV28 and TRBJ1-2; weak D call: TRBD1 (6 bases). The V and J ends lost 9 bases and 5 bases respectively, with 19 bases between them. This CDR3 comprises 14 residues. Germline CDR1 reads MDHEN; CDR2 reads SYDVKM.